The 29 T cell receptor beta chains reported below all come from one sample, sequenced in a study of T cell changes during pregnancy in multiple sclerosis. Sequencing used immunoSEQ multiplex PCR; TCRdb keeps in-frame clones, though not all of them. Of roughly 70,000 clones in the sample, almost 95% were seen once. The material sequenced was peripheral blood, taken before pregnancy. These receptor sequences come from a female donor with multiple sclerosis, enrolled in a pregnancy study.

The chain couples TRBV7-9 to TRBJ2-7; 8 bases are a match to TRBD1. CDR1 is SEHNR, CDR2 FQNEAQ, per germline (reference sequence). There are 16 residues in the CDR3. J was trimmed by 0 bases and V by 5 bases; bases with no gene match: 9. The CDR3 loop is CASSTHRGTSSYEQYF. DNA for the CDR3: TGTGCCAGCAGCACCCACAGGGGGACAAGCTCCTACGAGCAGTACTTC.

This chain links TRBV11-3 with TRBJ2-7; 9 nucleotides match TRBD1. This CDR3 has 14 amino acids. The germline V gene encodes CDR1 SGHNT and CDR2 YENEEA. The ends lost 5 bases at V and 4 bases at J; junction bases unmatched: 6. CDR3 coding DNA: TGTGCCAGCAGCCCGCCGGGACAGGGTTACGAGCAGTACTTC. It is translated as CASSPPGQGYEQYF.

The V gene is TRBV2, the J gene TRBJ1-5; 10 nucleotides match TRBD1. Trimming removed 5 bases from V and 0 bases from J; junction bases left unmatched: 13. This CDR3 is built from 19 residues. Germline V gene lookup returns CDR1 SNHLY and CDR2 FYNNEI. The CDR3 spells CASSSPTGGLGYSNQPQHF. DNA for the CDR3: TGTGCCAGCAGTAGCCCGACAGGGGGCCTGGGATATAGCAATCAGCCCCAGCATTTT. The whole variable domain, remainder taken from reference TRBV2 and TRBJ1-5, is EPEVTQTPSHQVTQMGQEVILRCVPISNHLYFYWYRQILGQKVEFLVSFYNNEISEKSEIFDDQFSVERPDGSNFTLKIRSTKLEDSAMYFCASSSPTGGLGYSNQPQHFGDGTRLSIL.

CDR3 nucleotides: TGTGCCAGTAGTATCATGAGTGCGGGAGTGATCTCGAACTACAATGAGCAGTTCTTC. Protein: CASSIMSAGVISNYNEQFF. The chain recombines TRBV19 with TRBJ2-1, with 7 positions matching TRBD2. With V trimmed by 3 bases and J by 3 bases, 17 bases remained unmatched. In germline, CDR1 is LNHDA, CDR2 SQIVND (reference sequence). The CDR3 is made up of 19 amino acids. Full variable domain (missing parts from reference TRBV19 and TRBJ2-1): DGGITQSPKYLFRKEGQNVTLSCEQNLNHDAMYWYRQDPGQGLRLIYYSQIVNDFQKGDIAEGYSVSREKKESFPLTVTSAQKNPTAFYLCASSIMSAGVISNYNEQFFGPGTRLTVL.

The chain recombines TRBV10-2 with TRBJ1-1, with a possible D match to TRBD1 (6 bases). With 3 bases removed from V and 4 bases from J, the gap between germline ends came to 15 bases. There are 15 residues in the CDR3. The V gene's germline CDR1 is WSHSY and CDR2 SAAADI. The CDR3 DNA reads TGCGCCAGCAGTGATAAGGACAGAGTGGGCACTGAAGCTTTCTTT. Its protein product is CASSDKDRVGTEAFF.

This chain joins TRBV4-2 and TRBJ2-1; 11 bases fit TRBD2. The CDR3 contains 15 residues. V lost 1 base to trimming and J lost 7 bases; unmatched junction nucleotides: 3. The germline gives CDR1 LGHNA, CDR2 YNFKEQ. CDR3 sequence: CASSQVLAGVNEQFF. The CDR3 DNA is TGTGCCAGCAGCCAAGTACTAGCGGGAGTTAATGAGCAGTTCTTC.

Concerning this clone: An end of the junction does not agree with germline; a read error may underlie this. This sequence joins TRBV7-2 and TRBJ2-5, with D possibly matching TRBD2 (5 bases). This CDR3 has 15 residues. Germline CDR1 and CDR2: SGHTA and FQGNSA. The CDR3 reads CASSPPGVKREAQYF. CDR3 bases: TGTGCCAGCAGCCCCCCCGGGGTAAAAAGAGAGGCCCAGTACTTC.

J is TRBJ2-1 and V is TRBV11-2, with TRBD2 matching over 8 bases. V shed 1 base, J shed 0 bases, and the junction held 5 bases outside the gene matches. Germline-derived CDR1 and CDR2 are SGHAT and FQNNGV. This CDR3 comprises 17 residues. The CDR3 protein is CASSLVAGRSSYNEQFF. The CDR3 nucleotides are TGTGCCAGCAGCTTAGTAGCGGGACGGAGCTCCTACAATGAGCAGTTCTTC. The full variable domain, in which reference TRBV11-2 and TRBJ2-1 provide the parts outside the CDR3, is EAGVAQSPRYKIIEKRQSVAFWCNPISGHATLYWYQQILGQGPKLLIQFQNNGVVDDSQLPKDRFSAERLKGVDSTLKIQPAKLEDSAVYLCASSLVAGRSSYNEQFFGPGTRLTVL.

This clone was observed a few times. The sample has other DNA sequences that encode this CDR3 too. The chain uses TRBV7-2 and TRBJ1-5, with D maybe TRBD1 (6 bases). V was clipped by 2 bases and J by 7 bases, with 9 bases between them. CDR1 is SGHTA and CDR2 is FQGNSA in the germline V gene. The CDR3 is 13 amino acids. This CDR3 is CASSLQGNQPQHF. CDR3 nucleotide sequence: TGTGCCAGCAGCTTACAGGGGAACCAGCCCCAGCATTTT.

V usage is TRBV6-5 and J usage is TRBJ1-1, with 8 positions matching TRBD1. This CDR3 comprises 15 residues. The germline V gene has CDR1 MNHEY and CDR2 SVGAGI. The J segment lost 6 bases and the V segment lost 0 bases, leaving 6 bases of the junction unmatched. DNA of the CDR3: TGTGCCAGCAGTTACTCTCGGACAGGGCGCTCTGAAGCTTTCTTT. Its translation: CASSYSRTGRSEAFF.

This chain uses TRBV5-1 with TRBJ2-7, with 7 nucleotides matching TRBD1. Germline CDR1 reads SGHRS; CDR2 reads YFSETQ. The V and J ends lost 4 bases and 6 bases, in that order; junction bases with no gene match: 7. There are 13 residues in the CDR3. The CDR3: CASSTRQGTEQYF. The CDR3 nucleotides are TGCGCCAGCAGCACCCGACAGGGTACCGAGCAGTACTTC.

This chain links TRBV5-1 with TRBJ2-6; 7 bases agree with TRBD1. The V gene's germline CDR1 is SGHRS and CDR2 YFSETQ. This CDR3 comprises 16 residues. J was trimmed by 2 bases and V by 4 bases; bases with no gene match: 6. The DNA of the CDR3 is TGCGCCAGCAGCCCAACGACAGGGCCTGGGGCCAACGTCCTGACTTTC. Amino acid sequence: CASSPTTGPGANVLTF.

Comment on this clone: This sample includes further DNA sequences coding for the same CDR3. The chain employs TRBV6-4 and TRBJ1-1; D not resolved. Per germline, CDR1 MRHNA and CDR2 SNTAGT. V dropped 3 bases and J dropped 1 base, with 6 bases sitting between them. This CDR3 has 13 residues. CDR3 bases: TGTGCCAGCAGTGAGGCTGGGAACACTGAAGCTTTCTTT. Translating it yields CASSEAGNTEAFF.

CDR3 loop: CASSPHRGFQETQYF. CDR3 DNA sequence: TGTGCCAGCAGCCCACACCGCGGATTCCAAGAGACCCAGTACTTC. The V and J genes are TRBV9 and TRBJ2-5; no firm D call. Germline CDR1 is SGDLS and CDR2 is YYNGEE. The CDR3 is made up of 15 amino acids. Trimming pared 4 bases from V and 1 base from J, leaving 14 bases between.

The chain recombines TRBV2 with TRBJ1-2; D perhaps matches TRBD1 (5 bases). The CDR3 runs to 16 residues. Trimming stripped 8 bases from V and 5 bases from J, with 24 bases between. Germline CDR1 SNHLY, CDR2 FYNNEI. DNA of the CDR3: TGTGCCAGCCTGGGTGGGAACGCCGGGACTGAATATGGCTACACCTTC. This encodes CASLGGNAGTEYGYTF.

This clone showed up just a few times. This chain joins TRBV28 and TRBJ2-3, with 11 bases identical to TRBD2. V was clipped by 3 bases and J by 2 bases; unmatched bases: 4. Germline V gene data show CDR1 as MDHEN and CDR2 as SYDVKM. CDR3 length: 16 residues. The CDR3 DNA reads as TGTGCCAGCAGTTTGGGGACTAGCGGTTACACAGATACGCAGTATTTT. Translation gives CASSLGTSGYTDTQYF.

The chain uses TRBV19 and TRBJ2-5, with D unclear. CDR1 is LNHDA and CDR2 is SQIVND in the germline V gene (reference sequence). The CDR3 sequence is 12 residues long. V lost 5 bases and J lost 4, with 8 bases in between. CDR3 in DNA: TGTGCCAGTAGTCCCCCCGGAGAGACCCAGTACTTC. It translates to CASSPPGETQYF.

The rearrangement joins TRBV28 to TRBJ2-4; 8 nucleotides align to TRBD2. The germline gives CDR1 MDHEN, CDR2 SYDVKM. This CDR3 contains 14 residues. The V segment lost 6 bases and the J segment 1 base; nucleotides outside the gene matches: 2. Written as DNA, the CDR3 is TGTGCCAGCAGCAAGCGGGAGGCCAAAAACATTCAGTACTTC. It encodes CASSKREAKNIQYF.

The V call is TRBV29-1, the J call TRBJ1-2; possibly TRBD1 for D (6 bases). This CDR3 is 12 amino acids long. Germline V gene sequence: CDR1 SQVTM, CDR2 ANQGSEA. V dropped 6 bases and J dropped 7 bases, with 15 bases sitting between them. CDR3 protein: CSVDRGGRGYTF. CDR3 DNA: TGCAGCGTGGACCGTGGGGGCCGTGGCTACACCTTC.

V is TRBV5-4 and J is TRBJ2-3; a weak D match, TRBD1 (5 bases). Germline-derived CDR1 and CDR2 are SGHNT and YYREEE (reference sequence). Between the trimmed V and J ends, which lost 0 bases and 6 bases, there was a span of 20 bases. The CDR3 runs 17 residues. CDR3 residues: CASSLGLGWMHRDTQYF. The DNA for the CDR3 is TGTGCCAGCAGCTTGGGATTGGGCTGGATGCACAGGGATACGCAGTATTTT.

A single count supports this clone. V usage is TRBV5-6 and J usage is TRBJ1-6; possibly TRBD1 for D (5 bases). Trimming took 3 bases from V and 10 from J, leaving 20 bases between them. The CDR3 loop spans 16 amino acids. In germline, CDR1 is SGHDT, CDR2 YYEEEE. The CDR3 region has the DNA TGTGCCAGCAGCTACGGTGGGGAGGGACGGCGGTCACCCCTCCACTTT. Protein product: CASSYGGEGRRSPLHF.

The chain has TRBV19 and TRBJ2-4; TRBD2 matches at 8 bases. The CDR3 covers 14 residues. From germline, CDR1 is LNHDA and CDR2 SQIVND (reference sequence). V lost 4 bases and J lost 13; bases outside the gene matches: 12. The CDR3 nucleotides are TGTGCCAGTAGTACGCACGAAGGCGGGAGGAGGCAGTACTTC. Amino acid sequence: CASSTHEGGRRQYF.

The rearrangement uses TRBV6-4 and TRBJ2-3; a possible D gene is TRBD1 (5 bases). V lost 8 bases and J 2 bases, leaving 11 bases between the germline ends. The CDR3 covers 13 residues. Germline CDR1 reads MRHNA; CDR2 reads SNTAGT. CDR3 sequence reads: CASGVTATDTQYF. CDR3 nucleotides: TGTGCCAGCGGGGTGACAGCCACAGATACGCAGTATTTT.

This sequence joins TRBV29-1 and TRBJ2-7; D is unclear. The germline CDR1 and CDR2 sequences are SQVTM and ANQGSEA. The CDR3 is 11 residues long. V lost 4 bases, J lost 1 base, and 5 bases lay in between. In DNA form, the CDR3 reads TGCAGCGTTGGGCAGTCCTACGAGCAGTACTTC. Protein product: CSVGQSYEQYF.

The rearrangement uses TRBV7-8 and TRBJ2-5; TRBD1 is a possible D gene (5 bases). The V gene's germline CDR1 is SGHVS and CDR2 FQNEAQ. V dropped 0 bases and J dropped 6 bases, with 11 bases sitting between them. CDR3 length equals 14 residues. CDR3 sequence: CASSLATGGKTQYF. The DNA of the CDR3 is TGTGCCAGCAGCTTAGCTACAGGTGGGAAGACCCAGTACTTC.

The V call is TRBV27, the J call TRBJ2-7, with D possibly being TRBD1 (6 bases). V gave up 5 bases and J gave up 3 bases, with 14 bases separating them. CDR3 length: 14 residues. Per the germline V gene, CDR1 is MNHEY and CDR2 is SMNVEV (reference sequence). The CDR3 region is CASSNDRRDYEQYF. The DNA for the CDR3 is TGTGCCAGCAGTAATGACAGGCGTGACTACGAGCAGTACTTC.

This chain joins TRBV6-1 and TRBJ1-1; 12 bases line up with TRBD1. V dropped 3 bases and J dropped 5; count of bases not matched to a gene: 7. Per germline, CDR1 MNHNS and CDR2 SASEGT. This CDR3 contains 16 residues. In DNA, the CDR3 is TGTGCCAGCAGTGACCCGGGGGGACAGGGGGCTACTGAAGCTTTCTTT. It translates to CASSDPGGQGATEAFF.

V usage is TRBV10-3 and J usage is TRBJ1-5; TRBD1 might be the D (5 bases). The V and J ends lost 0 bases and 3 bases respectively, with 9 bases between them. CDR3 length: 15 residues. The germline CDR1 and CDR2 sequences are ENHRY and SYGVKD. The DNA for the CDR3 is TGTGCCATCAGTGAGTCCCAGGGATCCAATCAGCCCCAGCATTTT. Residues: CAISESQGSNQPQHF.

The chain's CDR3 is CATQRESETDTQYF. CDR3 nucleotide sequence: TGTGCCACCCAGCGGGAGTCGGAAACAGATACGCAGTATTTT. V gene TRBV6-1 combines with J gene TRBJ2-3, with 8 bases matching TRBD2. There are 14 residues in the CDR3. Germline loops: CDR1 MNHNS, CDR2 SASEGT. Losses at the gene ends were 10 bases for V and 3 bases for J; bases not matched to a gene: 9.